This T cell receptor (beta chain) was observed in a study of blood T cell repertoires in COVID-19. Across the whole study: PBMCs, B-cell-depleted T cells, or T cells were the source of the cDNA or gDNA that made up the material.

Data came from immunoSEQ multiplex PCR; TCRdb stores just in-frame clones and leaves some out. The sample shows 270,000 or so clones, about 85% of them seen only once. V lost 3 bases to trimming and J lost 11 bases, with 17 bases between them. The CDR3 extends over 14 amino acids. Germline loops: CDR1 KGHSH, CDR2 LQKENI. Exposed enrollees encountered a COVID-19 case at some point within 2 weeks before study entry. Sequencing used PBMCs or T cells enriched from blood (not recorded which). This TCR was sampled from a woman in her forties or fifties who had been exposed to COVID-19. This chain uses TRBV18 with TRBJ1-5, with a weak D call TRBD1 (5 bases). In DNA form, the CDR3 reads TGTGCCAGCTCACCCGGGGCAGGGAGGGAGACCCAGCATTTT. This translates into CASSPGAGRETQHF.